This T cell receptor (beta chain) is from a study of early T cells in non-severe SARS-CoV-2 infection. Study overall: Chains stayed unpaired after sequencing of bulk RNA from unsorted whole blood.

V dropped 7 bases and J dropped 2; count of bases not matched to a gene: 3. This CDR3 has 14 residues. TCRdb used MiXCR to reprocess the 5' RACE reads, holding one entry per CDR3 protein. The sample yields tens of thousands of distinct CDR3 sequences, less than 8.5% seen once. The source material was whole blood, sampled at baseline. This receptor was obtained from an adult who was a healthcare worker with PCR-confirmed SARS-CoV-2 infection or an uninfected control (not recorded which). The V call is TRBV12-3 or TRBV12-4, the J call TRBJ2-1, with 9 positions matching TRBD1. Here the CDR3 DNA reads TGTGCCAGCAAAAGGGACAGGGCCTACAATGAGCAGTTCTTC. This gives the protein CASKRDRAYNEQFF.